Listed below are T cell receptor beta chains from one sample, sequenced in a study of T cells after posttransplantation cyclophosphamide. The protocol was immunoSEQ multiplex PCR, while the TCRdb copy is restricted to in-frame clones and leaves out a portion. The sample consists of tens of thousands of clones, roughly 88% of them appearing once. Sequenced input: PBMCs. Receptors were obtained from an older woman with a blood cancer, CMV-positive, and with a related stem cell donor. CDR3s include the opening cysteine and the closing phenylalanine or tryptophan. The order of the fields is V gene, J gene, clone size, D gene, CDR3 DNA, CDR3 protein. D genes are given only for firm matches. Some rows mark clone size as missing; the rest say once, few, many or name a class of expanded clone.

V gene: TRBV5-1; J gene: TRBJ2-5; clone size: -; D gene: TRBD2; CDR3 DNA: TGCGCCAGCACCAGGACTAGCGGGACCCAAGAGACCCAGTACTTC; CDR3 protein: CASTRTSGTQETQYF
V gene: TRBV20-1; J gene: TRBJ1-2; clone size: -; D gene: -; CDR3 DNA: TGCAGTGCTAGATCCGGGAATGGCTACACCTTC; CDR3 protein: CSARSGNGYTF
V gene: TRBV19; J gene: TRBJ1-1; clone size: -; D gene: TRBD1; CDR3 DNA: TGTGCCAGTGCTCGGACAGGGGCTGAAGCTTTCTTT; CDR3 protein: CASARTGAEAFF
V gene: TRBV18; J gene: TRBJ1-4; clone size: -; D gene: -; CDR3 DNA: TGTGCCAGCTCACCCGGGGTCCCTAATGAAAAACTGTTTTTT; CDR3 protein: CASSPGVPNEKLFF
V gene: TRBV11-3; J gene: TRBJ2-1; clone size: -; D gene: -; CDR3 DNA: TGTGCCAGCAGCACCGGAGGGCCGAATAATGAGCAGTTCTTC; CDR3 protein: CASSTGGPNNEQFF
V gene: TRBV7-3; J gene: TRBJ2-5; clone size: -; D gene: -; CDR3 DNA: TGTGCCAGCAGCTGGGGAGTAGGGGAGACCCAGTACTTC; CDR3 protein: CASSWGVGETQYF
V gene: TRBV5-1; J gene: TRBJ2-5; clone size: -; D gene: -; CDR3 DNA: TGCGCCAGCAGTTTCACAGGGTCGGGGGAGACCCAGTACTTC; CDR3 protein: CASSFTGSGETQYF
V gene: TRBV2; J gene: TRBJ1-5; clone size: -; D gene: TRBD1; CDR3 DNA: TGTGCCAGCGCAGGGACAGGGGGGGGCAATCAGCCCCAGCATTTT; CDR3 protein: CASAGTGGGNQPQHF
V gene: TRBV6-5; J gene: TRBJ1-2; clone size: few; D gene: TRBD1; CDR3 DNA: TGTGCCAGCAGTTACCTAGGGGGCGGACGCTACACCTTC; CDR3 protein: CASSYLGGGRYTF
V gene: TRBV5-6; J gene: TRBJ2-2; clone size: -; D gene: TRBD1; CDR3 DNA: TGTGCCAGCCCTGGACAGGGGAACACCGGGGAGCTGTTTTTT; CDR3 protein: CASPGQGNTGELFF
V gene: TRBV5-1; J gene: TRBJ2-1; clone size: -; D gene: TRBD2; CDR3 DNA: TGCGCCAGCAGCTTGCCAGCGGGAGTGTTAAATGAGCAGTTCTTC; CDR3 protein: CASSLPAGVLNEQFF
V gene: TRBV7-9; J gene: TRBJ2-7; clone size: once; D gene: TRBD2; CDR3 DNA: TGTGCCAGCAGTAGACTAGCGGGAACCTACGAGCAGTACTTC; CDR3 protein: CASSRLAGTYEQYF
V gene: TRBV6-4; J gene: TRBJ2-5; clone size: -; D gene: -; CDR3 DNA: TGTGCCAGCAGCACACAAGAGGAAAAAGAGACCCAGTACTTC; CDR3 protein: CASSTQEEKETQYF